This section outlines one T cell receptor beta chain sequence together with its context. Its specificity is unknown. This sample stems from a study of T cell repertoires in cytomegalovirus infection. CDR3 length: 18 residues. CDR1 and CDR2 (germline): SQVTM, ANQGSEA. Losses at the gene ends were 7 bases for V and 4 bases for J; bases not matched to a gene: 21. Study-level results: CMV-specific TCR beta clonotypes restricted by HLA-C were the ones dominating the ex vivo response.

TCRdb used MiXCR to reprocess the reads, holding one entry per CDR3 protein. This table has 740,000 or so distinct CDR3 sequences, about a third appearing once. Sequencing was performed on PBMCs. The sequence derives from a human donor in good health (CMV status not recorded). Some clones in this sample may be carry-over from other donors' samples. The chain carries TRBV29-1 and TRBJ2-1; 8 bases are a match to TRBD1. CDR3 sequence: CSAQWAARDRGIYNEQFF. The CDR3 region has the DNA TGCAGCGCCCAATGGGCGGCCCGAGACAGGGGAATTTACAATGAGCAGTTCTTC.